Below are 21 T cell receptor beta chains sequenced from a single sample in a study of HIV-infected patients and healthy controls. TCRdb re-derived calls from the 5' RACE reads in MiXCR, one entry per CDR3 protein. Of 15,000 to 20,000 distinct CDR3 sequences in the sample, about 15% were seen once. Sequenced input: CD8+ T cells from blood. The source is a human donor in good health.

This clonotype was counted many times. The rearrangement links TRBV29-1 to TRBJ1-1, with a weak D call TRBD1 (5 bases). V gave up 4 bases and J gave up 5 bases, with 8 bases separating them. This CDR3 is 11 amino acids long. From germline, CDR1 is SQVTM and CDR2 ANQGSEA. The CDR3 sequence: CSVGTRTEAFF. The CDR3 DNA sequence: TGCAGCGTTGGGACAAGGACTGAAGCTTTCTTT.

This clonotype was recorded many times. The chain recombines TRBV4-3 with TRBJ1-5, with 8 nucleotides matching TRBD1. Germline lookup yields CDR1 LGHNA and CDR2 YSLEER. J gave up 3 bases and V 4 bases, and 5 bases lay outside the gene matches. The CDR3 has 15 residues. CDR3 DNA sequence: TGCGCCAGCAGCCTCGGGACAGGCTTCAATCAGCCCCAGCATTTT. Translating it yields CASSLGTGFNQPQHF.

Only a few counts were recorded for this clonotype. The CDR3 loop reads CASSQDLSPGNEQFF. CDR3 DNA: TGCGCCAGCAGCCAAGATCTTTCTCCGGGCAATGAGCAGTTCTTC. The V gene is TRBV4-3, the J gene TRBJ2-1; D not resolved. The CDR3 runs to 15 residues. V lost 0 bases and J lost 6, with 12 bases in between. The germline V gene has CDR1 LGHNA and CDR2 YSLEER.

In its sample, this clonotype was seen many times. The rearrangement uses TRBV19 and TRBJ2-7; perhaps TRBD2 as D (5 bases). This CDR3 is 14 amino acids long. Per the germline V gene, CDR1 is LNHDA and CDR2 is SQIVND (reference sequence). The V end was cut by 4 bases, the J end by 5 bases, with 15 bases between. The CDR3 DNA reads TGTGCCAGTAGTACAACCAGGACGGGAAACGAGCAGTACTTC. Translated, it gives CASSTTRTGNEQYF.

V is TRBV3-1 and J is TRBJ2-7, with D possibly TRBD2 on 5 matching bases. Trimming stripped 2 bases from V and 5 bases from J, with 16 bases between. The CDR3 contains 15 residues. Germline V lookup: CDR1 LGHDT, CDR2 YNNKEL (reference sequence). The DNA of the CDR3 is TGTGCCAGCAGCCAACCCCGGGGAGCTCTGGACGAGCAGTACTTC. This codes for CASSQPRGALDEQYF.

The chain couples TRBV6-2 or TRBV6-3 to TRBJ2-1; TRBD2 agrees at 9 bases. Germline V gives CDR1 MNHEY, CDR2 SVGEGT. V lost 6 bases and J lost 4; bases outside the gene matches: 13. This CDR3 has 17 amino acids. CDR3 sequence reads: CASSPQGSGRLYNEQFF. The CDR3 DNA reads TGTGCCAGCAGCCCCCAAGGGAGCGGGAGGTTATACAATGAGCAGTTCTTC.

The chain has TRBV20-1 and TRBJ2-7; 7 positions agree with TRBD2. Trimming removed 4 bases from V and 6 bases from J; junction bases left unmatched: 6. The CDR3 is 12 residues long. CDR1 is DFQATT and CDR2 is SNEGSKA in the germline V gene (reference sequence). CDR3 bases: TGCAGTGCTAAACGGGGGGAGAGCGAGCAGTACTTC. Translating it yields CSAKRGESEQYF.

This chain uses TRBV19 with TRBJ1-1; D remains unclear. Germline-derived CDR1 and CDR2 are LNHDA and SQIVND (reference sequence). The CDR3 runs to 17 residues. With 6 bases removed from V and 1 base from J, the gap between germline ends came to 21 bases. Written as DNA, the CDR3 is TGTGCCAGTAGCGAAGGGCAGTCAGTGGGGTGGAACACTGAAGCTTTCTTT. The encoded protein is CASSEGQSVGWNTEAFF. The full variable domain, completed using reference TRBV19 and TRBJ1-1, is DGGITQSPKYLFRKEGQNVTLSCEQNLNHDAMYWYRQDPGQGLRLIYYSQIVNDFQKGDIAEGYSVSREKKESFPLTVTSAQKNPTAFYLCASSEGQSVGWNTEAFFGQGTRLTVV.

In nucleotides, the CDR3 is TGTGCCAGCAGCCATGGTAGGGGCTACGAGCAGTACTTC. This encodes CASSHGRGYEQYF. The chain couples TRBV3-1 to TRBJ2-7, with a possible D match to TRBD1 (5 bases). Trimming cost V 3 bases and J 3 bases, with 9 bases left between them. The germline V gene has CDR1 LGHDT and CDR2 YNNKEL (reference sequence). The CDR3 is 13 residues long.

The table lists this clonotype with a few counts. The CDR3 DNA sequence: TGTGCCAGCAGCCAGGCCCAATTTCCCTACGAGCAGTACTTC. The encoded protein is CASSQAQFPYEQYF. The chain has TRBV7-9 and TRBJ2-7; D is ambiguous. Deletions cut 5 bases from V and 2 bases from J, with 13 bases between. The CDR3 covers 14 residues. Germline CDR1 reads SEHNR; CDR2 reads FQNEAQ (reference sequence). Full variable domain (outside the CDR3, taken from reference TRBV7-9 and TRBJ2-7): DTGVSQNPRHKITKRGQNVTFRCDPISEHNRLYWYRQTLGQGPEFLTYFQNEAQLEKSRLLSDRFSAERPKGSFSTLEIQRTEQGDSAMYLCASSQAQFPYEQYFGPGTRLTVT.

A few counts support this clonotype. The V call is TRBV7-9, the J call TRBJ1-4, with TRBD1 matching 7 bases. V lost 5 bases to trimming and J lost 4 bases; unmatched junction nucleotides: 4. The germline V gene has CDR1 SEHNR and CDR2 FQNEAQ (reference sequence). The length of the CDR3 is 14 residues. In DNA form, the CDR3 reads TGTGCCAGCAGCCGCCAGGGGGATAATGAAAAACTGTTTTTT. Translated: CASSRQGDNEKLFF.

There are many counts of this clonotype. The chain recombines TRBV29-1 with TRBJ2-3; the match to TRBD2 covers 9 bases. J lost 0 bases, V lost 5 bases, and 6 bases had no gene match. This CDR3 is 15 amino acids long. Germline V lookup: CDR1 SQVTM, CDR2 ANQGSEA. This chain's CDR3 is CSVPVAGVSTDTQYF. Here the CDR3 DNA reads TGCAGCGTTCCGGTAGCGGGAGTAAGCACAGATACGCAGTATTTT.

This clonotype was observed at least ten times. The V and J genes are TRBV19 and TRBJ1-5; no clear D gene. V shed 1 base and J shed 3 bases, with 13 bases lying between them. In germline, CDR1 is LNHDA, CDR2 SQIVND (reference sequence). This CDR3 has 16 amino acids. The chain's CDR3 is CASSIAPSGVNQPQHF. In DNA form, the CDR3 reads TGTGCCAGTAGTATAGCCCCAAGCGGGGTCAATCAGCCCCAGCATTTT.

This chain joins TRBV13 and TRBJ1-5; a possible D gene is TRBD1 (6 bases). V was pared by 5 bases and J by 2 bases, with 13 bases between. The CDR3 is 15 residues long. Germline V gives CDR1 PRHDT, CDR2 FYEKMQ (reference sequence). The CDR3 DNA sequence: TGTGCCAGCAGCCGGGGGCTTGGTGGCAATCAGCCCCAGCATTTT. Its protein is CASSRGLGGNQPQHF.

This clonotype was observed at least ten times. CDR3 loop: CASSQGSNPGANVLTF. The CDR3 DNA reads as TGCGCCAGCAGCCAAGGGTCAAACCCTGGGGCCAACGTCCTGACTTTC. The chain combines TRBV4-3 with TRBJ2-6; no reliable D call. The CDR3 is 16 residues long. Per the germline V gene, CDR1 is LGHNA and CDR2 is YSLEER. The ends were cut back, 1 base at V and 2 bases at J, with 9 bases in the middle.

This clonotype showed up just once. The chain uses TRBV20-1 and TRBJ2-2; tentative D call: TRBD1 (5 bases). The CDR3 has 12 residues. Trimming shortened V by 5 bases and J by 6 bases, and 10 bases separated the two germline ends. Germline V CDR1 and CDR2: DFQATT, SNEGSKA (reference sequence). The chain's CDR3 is CSARSGPGELFF. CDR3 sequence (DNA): TGCAGTGCTCGTTCAGGGCCCGGGGAGCTGTTTTTT.

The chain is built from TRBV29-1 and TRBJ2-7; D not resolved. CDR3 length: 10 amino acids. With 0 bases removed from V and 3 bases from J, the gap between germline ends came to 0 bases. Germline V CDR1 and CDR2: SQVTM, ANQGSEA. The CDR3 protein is CSVEDYEQYF. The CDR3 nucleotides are TGCAGCGTTGAAGACTACGAGCAGTACTTC.

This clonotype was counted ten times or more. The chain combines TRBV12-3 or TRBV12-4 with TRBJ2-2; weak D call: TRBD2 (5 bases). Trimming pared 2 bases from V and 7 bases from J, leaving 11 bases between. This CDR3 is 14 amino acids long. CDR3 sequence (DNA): TGTGCCAGCAGTTTATCCGGGAAGAGCGGGGAGCTGTTTTTT. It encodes CASSLSGKSGELFF.

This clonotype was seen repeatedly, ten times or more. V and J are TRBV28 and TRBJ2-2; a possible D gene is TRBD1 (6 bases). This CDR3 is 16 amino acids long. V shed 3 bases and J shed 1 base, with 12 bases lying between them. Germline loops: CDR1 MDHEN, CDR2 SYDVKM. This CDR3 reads CASSFHGQMNTGELFF. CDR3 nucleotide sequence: TGTGCCAGCAGTTTCCACGGACAGATGAACACCGGGGAGCTGTTTTTT.

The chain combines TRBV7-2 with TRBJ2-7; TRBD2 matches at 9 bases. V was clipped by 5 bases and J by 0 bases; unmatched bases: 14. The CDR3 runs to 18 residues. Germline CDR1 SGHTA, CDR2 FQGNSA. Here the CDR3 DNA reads TGTGCCAGCAGCCCCGTAGCGGGAGAAAAAGTTAGCTCCTACGAGCAGTACTTC. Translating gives CASSPVAGEKVSSYEQYF. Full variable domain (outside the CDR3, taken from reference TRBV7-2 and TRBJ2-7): GAGVSQSPSNKVTEKGKDVELRCDPISGHTALYWYRQSLGQGLEFLIYFQGNSAPDKSGLPSDRFSAERTGGSVSTLTIQRTQQEDSAVYLCASSPVAGEKVSSYEQYFGPGTRLTVT.

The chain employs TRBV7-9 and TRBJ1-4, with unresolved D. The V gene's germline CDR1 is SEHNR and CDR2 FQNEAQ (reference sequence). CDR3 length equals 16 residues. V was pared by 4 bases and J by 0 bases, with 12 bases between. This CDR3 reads CASSSATVATNEKLFF. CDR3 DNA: TGTGCCAGCAGCTCGGCAACAGTGGCAACTAATGAAAAACTGTTTTTT.